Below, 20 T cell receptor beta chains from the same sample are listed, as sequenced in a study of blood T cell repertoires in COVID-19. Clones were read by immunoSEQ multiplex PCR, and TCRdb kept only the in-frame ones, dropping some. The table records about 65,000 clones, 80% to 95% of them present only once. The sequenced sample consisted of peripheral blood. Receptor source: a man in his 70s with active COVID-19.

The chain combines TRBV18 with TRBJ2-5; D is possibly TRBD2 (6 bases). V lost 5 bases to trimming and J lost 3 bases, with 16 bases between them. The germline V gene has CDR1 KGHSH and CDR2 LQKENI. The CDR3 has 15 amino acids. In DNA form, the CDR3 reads TGTGCCAGCTCATCGAACGTGGTAGCGGAAGAGACCCAGTACTTC. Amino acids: CASSSNVVAEETQYF.

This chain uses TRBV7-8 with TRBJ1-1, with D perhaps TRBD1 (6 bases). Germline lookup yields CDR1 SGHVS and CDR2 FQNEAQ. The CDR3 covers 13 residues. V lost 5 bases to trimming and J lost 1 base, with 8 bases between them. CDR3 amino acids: CASSRGQNTEAFF. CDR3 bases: TGTGCCAGCAGCAGGGGACAGAACACTGAAGCTTTCTTT.

In DNA, the CDR3 is TGTGCCAGCAGCACCCCCCGGGGAGGCTACACCTTC. The encoded protein is CASSTPRGGYTF. The V gene is TRBV9, the J gene TRBJ1-2; D is undetermined. Trimming pared 4 bases from V and 8 bases from J, leaving 12 bases between. Germline V gene sequence: CDR1 SGDLS, CDR2 YYNGEE. CDR3 length: 12 amino acids.

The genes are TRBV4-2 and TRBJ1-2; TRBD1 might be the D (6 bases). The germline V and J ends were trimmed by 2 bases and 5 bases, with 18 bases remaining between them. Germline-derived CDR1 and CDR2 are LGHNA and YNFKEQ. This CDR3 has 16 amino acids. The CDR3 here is CASSQSGDRTGYGYTF. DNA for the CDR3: TGTGCCAGCAGCCAATCAGGAGACAGGACCGGGTATGGCTACACCTTC.

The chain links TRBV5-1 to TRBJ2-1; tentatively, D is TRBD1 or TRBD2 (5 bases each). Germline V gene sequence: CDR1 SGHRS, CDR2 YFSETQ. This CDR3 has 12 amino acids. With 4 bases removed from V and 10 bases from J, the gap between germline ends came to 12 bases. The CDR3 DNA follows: TGCGCCAGCAGCCTGGGACGGACAGAGCAGTTCTTC. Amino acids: CASSLGRTEQFF.

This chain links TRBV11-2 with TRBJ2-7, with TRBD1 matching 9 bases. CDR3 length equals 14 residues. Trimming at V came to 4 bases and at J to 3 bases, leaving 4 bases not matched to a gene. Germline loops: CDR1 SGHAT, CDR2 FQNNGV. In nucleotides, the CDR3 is TGTGCCAGCAGCTCGGGACAGGGATACTACGAGCAGTACGTC. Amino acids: CASSSGQGYYEQYV.

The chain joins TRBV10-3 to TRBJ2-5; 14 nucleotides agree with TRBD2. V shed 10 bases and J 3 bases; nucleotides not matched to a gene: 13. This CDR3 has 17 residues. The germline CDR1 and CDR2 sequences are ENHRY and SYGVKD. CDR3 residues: CATQRTTGLAGEETQYF. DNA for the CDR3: TGTGCCACCCAAAGGACCACGGGACTAGCGGGAGAAGAGACCCAGTACTTC.

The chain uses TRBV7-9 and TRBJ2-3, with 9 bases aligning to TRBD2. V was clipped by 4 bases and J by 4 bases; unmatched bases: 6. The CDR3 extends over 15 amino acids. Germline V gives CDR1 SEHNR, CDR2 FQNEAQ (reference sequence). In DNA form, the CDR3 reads TGTGCCAGCAGCTCTCTAGCGGGGAACGCAGATACGCAGTATTTT. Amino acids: CASSSLAGNADTQYF. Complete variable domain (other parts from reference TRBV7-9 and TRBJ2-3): DTGVSQNPRHKITKRGQNVTFRCDPISEHNRLYWYRQTLGQGPEFLTYFQNEAQLEKSRLLSDRFSAERPKGSFSTLEIQRTEQGDSAMYLCASSSLAGNADTQYFGPGTRLTVL.

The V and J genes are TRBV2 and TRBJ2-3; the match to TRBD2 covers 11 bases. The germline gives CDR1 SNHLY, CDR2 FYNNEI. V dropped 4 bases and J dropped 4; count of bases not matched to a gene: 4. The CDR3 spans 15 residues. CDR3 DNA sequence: TGTGCCAGCAGTGCCACTAGCGGGGGAGCAGATACGCAGTATTTT. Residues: CASSATSGGADTQYF. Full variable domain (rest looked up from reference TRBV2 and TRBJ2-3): EPEVTQTPSHQVTQMGQEVILRCVPISNHLYFYWYRQILGQKVEFLVSFYNNEISEKSEIFDDQFSVERPDGSNFTLKIRSTKLEDSAMYFCASSATSGGADTQYFGPGTRLTVL.

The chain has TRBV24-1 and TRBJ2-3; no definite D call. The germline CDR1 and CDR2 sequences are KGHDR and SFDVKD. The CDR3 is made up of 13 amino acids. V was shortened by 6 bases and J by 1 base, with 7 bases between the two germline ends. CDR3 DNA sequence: TGTGCCACCAGTCTTCCTGGCACAGATACGCAGTATTTT. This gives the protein CATSLPGTDTQYF.

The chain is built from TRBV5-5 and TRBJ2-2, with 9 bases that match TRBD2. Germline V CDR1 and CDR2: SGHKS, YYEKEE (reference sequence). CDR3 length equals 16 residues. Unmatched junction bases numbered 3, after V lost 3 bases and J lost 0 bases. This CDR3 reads CASSSAGGTNTGELFF. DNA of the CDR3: TGTGCCAGCAGCTCAGCGGGGGGAACGAACACCGGGGAGCTGTTTTTT.

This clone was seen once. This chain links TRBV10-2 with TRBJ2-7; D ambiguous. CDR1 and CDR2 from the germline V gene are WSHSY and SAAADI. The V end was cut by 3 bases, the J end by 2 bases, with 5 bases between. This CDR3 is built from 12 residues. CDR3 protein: CASSDSAYEQYV. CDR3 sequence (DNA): TGCGCCAGCAGTGACTCTGCCTACGAGCAGTACGTC.

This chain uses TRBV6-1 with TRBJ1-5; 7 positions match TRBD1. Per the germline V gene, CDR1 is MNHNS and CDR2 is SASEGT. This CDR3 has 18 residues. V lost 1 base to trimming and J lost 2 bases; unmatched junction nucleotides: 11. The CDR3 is CASSEVYSGTEGNQPQHF. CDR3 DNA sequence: TGTGCCAGCAGTGAAGTCTACTCCGGGACAGAAGGCAATCAGCCCCAGCATTTT.

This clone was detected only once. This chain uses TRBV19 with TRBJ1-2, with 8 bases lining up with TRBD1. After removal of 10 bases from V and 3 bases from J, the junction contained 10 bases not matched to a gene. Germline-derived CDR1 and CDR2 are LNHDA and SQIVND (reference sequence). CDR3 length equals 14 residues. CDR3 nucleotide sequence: TGTGCCACCAGTGACAGGGGCCGGGACTATGGCTACACCTTC. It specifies CATSDRGRDYGYTF.

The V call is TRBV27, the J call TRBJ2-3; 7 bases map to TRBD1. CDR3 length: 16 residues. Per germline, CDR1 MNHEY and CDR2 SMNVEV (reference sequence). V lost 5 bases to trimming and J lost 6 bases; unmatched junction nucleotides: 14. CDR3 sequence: CASSTLTGRSLDTQYF. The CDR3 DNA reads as TGTGCCAGCAGTACCCTGACAGGGAGAAGCCTGGATACGCAGTATTTT.

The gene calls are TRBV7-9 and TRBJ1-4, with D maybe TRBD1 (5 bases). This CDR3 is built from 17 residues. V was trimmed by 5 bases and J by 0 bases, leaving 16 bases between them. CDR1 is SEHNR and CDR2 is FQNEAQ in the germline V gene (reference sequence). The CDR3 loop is CASSKSSGTATNEKLFF. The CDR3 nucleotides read TGTGCCAGCAGCAAAAGTTCCGGGACTGCAACTAATGAAAAACTGTTTTTT.

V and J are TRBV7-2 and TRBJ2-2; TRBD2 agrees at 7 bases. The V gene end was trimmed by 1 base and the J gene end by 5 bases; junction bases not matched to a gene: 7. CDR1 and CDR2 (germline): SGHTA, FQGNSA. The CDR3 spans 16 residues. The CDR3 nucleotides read TGTGCCAGCAGCTTAGTTCCGGGGGGAGGGACCGGGGAGCTGTTTTTT. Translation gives CASSLVPGGGTGELFF.

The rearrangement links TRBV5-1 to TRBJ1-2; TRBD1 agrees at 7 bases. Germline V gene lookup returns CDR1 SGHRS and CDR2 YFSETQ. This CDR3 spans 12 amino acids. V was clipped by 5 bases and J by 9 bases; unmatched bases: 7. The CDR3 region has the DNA TGCGCCAGCAGGGAGACAGGGATGAGCTACACCTTC. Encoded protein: CASRETGMSYTF.

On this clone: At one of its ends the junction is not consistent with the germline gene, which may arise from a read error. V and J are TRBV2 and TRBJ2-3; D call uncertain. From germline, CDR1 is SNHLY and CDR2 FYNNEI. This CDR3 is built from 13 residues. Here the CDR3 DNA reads TGTGCCAGCGGTGAGCAGGGCACAGATACGCAGTATTTT. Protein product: CASGEQGTDTQYF.

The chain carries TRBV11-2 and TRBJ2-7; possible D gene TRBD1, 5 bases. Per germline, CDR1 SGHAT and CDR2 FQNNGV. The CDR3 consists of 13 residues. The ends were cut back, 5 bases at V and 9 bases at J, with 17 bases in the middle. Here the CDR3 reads CASSIQGRSMQYV. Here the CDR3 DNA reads TGTGCCAGCAGCATTCAGGGTAGGTCGATGCAGTACGTC.